This T cell receptor (beta chain) was obtained from a study of blood T cells in healthy people across ages. Study in general: In model experiments, template switching was able to capture about one barcoded beta molecule for every two T cells that were present.

At least ten counts were recorded for this clonotype. In terms of origin and age, donors were healthy Caucasian individuals from Russia aged about 6 to 100. V was trimmed by 3 bases and J by 2 bases, leaving 11 bases between them. This CDR3 comprises 14 residues. CDR1 and CDR2 from the germline V gene are SGHTS and YDEGEE. It was with a sample-barcoded 5' primer and a J-beta primer mix that a second PCR of about 7 to 12 cycles was run. A 12-random-nucleotide template-switch adaptor tagged each cDNA molecule. Each CDR3 protein gets one entry after TCRdb re-called the 5' RACE reads with MiXCR. The sample lists around 1.7 million distinct CDR3 sequences, under 30% occurring once.

The clonotype was recovered from a woman aged 30 to 39 in good health. The chain uses TRBV5-8 and TRBJ2-5; TRBD2 might be the D (6 bases). Sample: blood. The CDR3 is CASSWGLLQETQYF. The CDR3 DNA reads TGTGCCAGCAGCTGGGGACTGCTACAAGAGACCCAGTACTTC.